This TCR beta chain came from a study of post-analysis software for immune sequencing data. On the study more broadly: Included courses were relapsing-remitting and secondary progressive multiple sclerosis; progressive-relapsing multiple sclerosis was also included.

Study observations and caveats: With TRBV5-6, TRBV5-1 and TRBV20-1 included, about five TRBV segments were more frequent in patients than in controls. The authors found that F measure strongly co-clustered same-batch samples. When compared against controls, multiple sclerosis patients showed significantly lower normalized Chao1 diversity.

Comment on this clonotype: The antigen is unknown.

The CDR3 spans 14 residues. CDR1 is MDHEN, CDR2 SYDVKM, per germline. Carried by the TCR beta cDNA libraries were unique molecular identifiers. TCRdb processed the PCR reads anew with MiXCR; each CDR3 protein has one entry. This repertoire shows about 800,000 distinct CDR3 sequences, about 32% found once; its top ten account for 0.56%. The chain couples TRBV28 to TRBJ2-7; 8 positions agree with TRBD1. The tail of the sequence fits TRBJ2-5 better, so the J call may be wrong. The sample taken for sequencing was blood. The TCR sequence derives from a girl aged 10 to 17 with multiple sclerosis. The CDR3 loop is CASSLFAGGKTQYF. In DNA, the CDR3 is TGTGCCAGCAGTTTATTCGCAGGGGGCAAGACCCAGTACTTC.